This TCR beta chain was captured in a study of T-cell memory formation after mild COVID-19 (dated by TCRdb to about 2021). Study-level background: TCR sequence clusters from the two donors were found to be largely donor specific. In a couple of donors, T-cell clones that expanded and contracted after mild COVID-19 were followed by sequencing TCRalpha and TCRbeta repertoires longitudinally. The cohort comprised two young, previously healthy adult volunteers, one female and one male.

Overall results and qualifications from the work: SARS-CoV-2 specificity of the second-wave clones peaking on day 37 was not confirmed. Only a couple of mild cases were covered in the study, and larger cohorts including severe cases with pre-infection samples were considered necessary. Clones contracting from day 15 to 85 had balanced CD4/CD8 phenotypes, while a second wave expanding from day 15 to 37 was biased towards CD4+. Some responding clones were detected in pre-infection memory, which suggested that pre-existing cross-reactive memory T cells had joined the SARS-CoV-2 response. Contracting CD4+ clones appeared mostly in the CM and EM memory subsets, whereas CD8+ clones were enriched in EMRA.

PBMCs were isolated by Ficoll-Paque density gradient centrifugation. The cysteine opens and the phenylalanine closes a CDR3 of 16 amino acids. Only the CDR3 DNA is retained, 48 bases long and in frame from the first base. The germline V gene (reference sequence) provides CDR1 DFQATT and CDR2 SNEGSKA. Ends trimmed: V by 3 bases, J by 2 bases; bases unmatched to a gene: 10. Sequencing was performed on an Illumina NovaSeq 6000. TCRalpha and TCRbeta cDNA libraries were constructed by 5'RACE with constant-segment primers, with sample barcodes and unique molecular identifiers being introduced. Trizol reagent was used to extract RNA from every sample. The libraries were amplified in two PCR steps, and the second step added a second sample barcode and Illumina TruSeq adapters. Libraries were sequenced on an Illumina NovaSeq with 2 x 150 bp paired-end reads. In the authors' own workflow: Demultiplexing of reads and collapsing into UMI-guided consensus sequences were performed with migec v1.2.7. Using mixcr v2.1.11, UMI consensuses were aligned to TRA and TRB V and J templates and then assembled into clonotypes. A clonotype was counted as expanded or contracted only when both edgeR and NoisET called the clonotype significant, with the noise models trained on biological replicates. For edgeR calls, the cutoffs were a false discovery rate-adjusted p below 0.01 and a log2 fold-change threshold of 1. As an exploratory analysis of dynamics, PCA with hierarchical clustering was applied to max-normalized trajectories of the 1000 most abundant clonotypes. Separately sequenced CD4+ and CD8+ repertoires were used to assign the CD4 or CD8 phenotype of responding clones. TCRdb's own reprocessing of the public reads used fastp at Q25 and MiXCR and kept productive beta chains. Entries are consolidated by CDR3 protein sequence, retaining the most common genes and DNA. None of the V and J calls come from the authors' own analysis; TCRdb made them. This sample has about 360,000 distinct CDR3 sequences in its table, and approximately 15% of those were observed once. Under 25% of the sample is taken by the ten largest.

This clonotype occurred a few times. Its antigen remains unidentified. The input lacks base qualities; no much larger clone sits a single base away. The TCR was taken from a man younger than 35 who had mild COVID-19 (a few samples of this study predate the infection). The sample titles of this study are shuffled in the database, so cell type and time point are left out; the donor was told from shared clones. The sample comprised PBMCs or a T cell subset sorted from them (not recorded which). The rearranged segments are TRBV20-1 and TRBJ2-3, with 8 middle bases fitting TRBD2. The CDR3 amino acid sequence is: CSARWFPAGDTDTQYF. The bases read TGCAGTGCTAGGTGGTTTCCAGCGGGGGACACAGATACGCAGTATTTT.